These T cell receptor beta chains were read from a single sample in a study of CD8+CD57+ T cells in acquired aplastic anemia. TCRdb independently ran MiXCR on the reads; one entry per CDR3 protein. The table records roughly 150,000 distinct CDR3 sequences, around half of them present only once. The material sequenced was sorted CD4+, CD8+, or CD8+CD57+ T cells (not recorded which) from PBMCs. The receptors stem from a human donor with aplastic anemia. CDR3s include the opening cysteine and the closing phenylalanine or tryptophan. D genes are given only for firm matches. Clone size is given for some rows only: seen once, a few or many times, or a class if the clone is expanded.

TRBJ1-6 TRBV5-1 NA many TGCGCCAGCAGCCAGCATCGCGGGGATTTACCCCTCCACTTT CASSQHRGDLPLHF
TRBJ1-3 TRBV7-9 NA many TGTGCCAGCAGCTTATTCGCCGGAAACACCATATATTTT CASSLFAGNTIYF
TRBJ1-3 TRBV11-1 NA NA TGTGCCAGCAGCGCACGACAAGGTGGTTTAGAAAACACCATATATTTT CASSARQGGLENTIYF
TRBJ1-5 TRBV2 NA NA TGTGCCAGCAAGGATAGCAATCAGCCCCAGCATTTT CASKDSNQPQHF
TRBJ2-1 TRBV6-5 TRBD2 few TGTGCCAGCAGTTACAGGGAGGGATCGTCTGGTGAGCAGTTCTTC CASSYREGSSGEQFF
TRBJ1-1 TRBV13 NA NA TGTGCCAGCAGCTTAATGGGCAAGAACACTGAAGCTTTCTTT CASSLMGKNTEAFF
TRBJ2-7 TRBV13 NA NA TGTGCCAGCAGCTCGACCGCCGAGCAGTACTTC CASSSTAEQYF
TRBJ2-6 TRBV6-1 TRBD2 NA TGTGCCAGCAGCCGTGGACTAGCGGGAGGTGGGGCCAACGTCCTGACTTTC CASSRGLAGGGANVLTF
TRBJ1-4 TRBV27 TRBD1 NA TGTGCCAGCAGTCGGTCCCGGGACAGGAGCAGAACTAGTGAAAAACTGTTTTTT CASSRSRDRSRTSEKLFF
TRBJ1-1 TRBV12-3/TRBV12-4 NA many TGTGCCAGCAGTGCGGTGGGCACTGAAGCTTTCTTT CASSAVGTEAFF
TRBJ2-3 TRBV2 NA NA TGTGCCAGTTCGCACGGACAGTTACCCACAGATACGCAGTATTTT CASSHGQLPTDTQYF
TRBJ1-5 TRBV19 TRBD1 NA TGTGCCAGTAGTGACCTGACAGGGTATCAGCCCCAGCATTTT CASSDLTGYQPQHF
TRBJ2-5 TRBV12-5 NA many TGTGCTAGTGGTTTGGACAGGACACGGGTCGCCCAGTACTTC CASGLDRTRVAQYF
TRBJ1-3 TRBV29-1 TRBD1 NA TGCAGCGTCGGACAGGACTCTGGAAACACCATATATTTT CSVGQDSGNTIYF
TRBJ1-2 TRBV7-2 NA NA TGTGCCAGCAGCTCCCGATGGCAATCTAACTATGGCTACACCTTC CASSSRWQSNYGYTF
TRBJ1-2 TRBV7-2 TRBD1 NA TGTGCCAGCAGCTTAGCGCTTAGGGGACAGGGCCCCTATGGCTACACCTTC CASSLALRGQGPYGYTF
TRBJ1-2 TRBV24-1 NA NA TGTGCCACCAGTGGTCCCGCAGGGGCAAATGGCTACACCTTC CATSGPAGANGYTF
TRBJ1-1 TRBV2 NA many TGTGCCACTCACCGGGACAAGGGAACTGAAGCTTTCTTT CATHRDKGTEAFF
TRBJ2-7 TRBV20-1 NA NA TGCAGTGCTAGAGATTTTGGAGAATCTAGTGTACCGGGACTGAGGAGCTACTTC CSARDFGESSVPGLRSYF
TRBJ1-1 TRBV10-3 NA NA TGTGCCATCAGTGAAGGATGGCCGCGGAACACTGAAGCTTTCTTT CAISEGWPRNTEAFF
TRBJ1-2 TRBV24-1 NA many TGTGCCACCAGTGATTTCATGACAGACTATGGCTACACCTTC CATSDFMTDYGYTF
TRBJ2-3 TRBV24-1 NA NA TGTGCCACCAGTGAACGTCACCGGGGAACAGATACGCAGTATTTT CATSERHRGTDTQYF
TRBJ2-3 TRBV24-1 NA many TGTGCCACCAGTGATAACACACCAGATACGCAGTATTTT CATSDNTPDTQYF
TRBJ1-2 TRBV20-1 NA NA TGCAGTGCTAGCTCTCCCCTGTCGGGCTACACCTTC CSASSPLSGYTF
TRBJ2-3 TRBV15 NA NA TGTGCCACCAGCAGGGACTTGGGGGCTTGGATAGATACGCAGTATTTT CATSRDLGAWIDTQYF
TRBJ2-1 TRBV7-9 TRBD2 many TGTGCCAGCAGCTTTAGCGGGGGGAAGAGCTCCTACAATGAGCAGTTCTTC CASSFSGGKSSYNEQFF
TRBJ2-2 TRBV15 NA NA TGTGCCACCAGCAGAGACTATGGCGGGGAGCTGTTTTTT CATSRDYGGELFF
TRBJ1-3 TRBV25-1 NA NA TGCGCCAGCAGCGTCGACGGGACTGCTGGAAACACCATATATTTT CASSVDGTAGNTIYF
TRBJ1-2 TRBV12-3/TRBV12-4 TRBD1 NA TGTGCCAGCAGTTATACGGGACAGGGAGGTGGCTACACCTTC CASSYTGQGGGYTF
TRBJ2-7 TRBV5-5 NA NA TGTGCCAGCAGCCCCTCTCCGCAGGGGCACGAGCAGTACTTC CASSPSPQGHEQYF
TRBJ2-3 TRBV4-1 TRBD2 many TGCGCCAGCAGCCAAGATACGGGGAGGGCAGATACGCAGTATTTT CASSQDTGRADTQYF